This T cell receptor beta chain comes out of a study of cytomegalovirus exposure and HLA in healthy donors. General study findings and limits: A few V segments could not be told apart, such as TRBV6-2 and TRBV6-3, and were left out. CMV antigen specificity of a few CMV-associated chains was confirmed in vitro. Many donors carried some public TCRs, although rarity characterized most TCR sequences.

This CDR3 spans 15 amino acids. Germline V gene data show CDR1 as MNHNS and CDR2 as SASEGT. The J segment lost 1 base and the V segment lost 5 bases, leaving 4 bases of the junction unmatched. 60 Vbeta and 13 Jbeta primers were used in PCR. TCRdb's table, derived via immunoSEQ multiplex PCR, lists solely in-frame clones and lacks some. The sample yields 130,000 or so clones, approximately 82% seen once. For this clone: Antigen specificity is unknown.

This chain uses TRBV6-1 with TRBJ2-2, with 7 positions matching TRBD1. This TCR derives from a man aged 18 to 30 in good health and CMV-seropositive. Sequences were obtained from PBMCs. The CDR3 loop is CASSLRTGNTGELFF. CDR3 coding DNA: TGTGCCAGCAGTCTCCGGACAGGGAACACCGGGGAGCTGTTTTTT.